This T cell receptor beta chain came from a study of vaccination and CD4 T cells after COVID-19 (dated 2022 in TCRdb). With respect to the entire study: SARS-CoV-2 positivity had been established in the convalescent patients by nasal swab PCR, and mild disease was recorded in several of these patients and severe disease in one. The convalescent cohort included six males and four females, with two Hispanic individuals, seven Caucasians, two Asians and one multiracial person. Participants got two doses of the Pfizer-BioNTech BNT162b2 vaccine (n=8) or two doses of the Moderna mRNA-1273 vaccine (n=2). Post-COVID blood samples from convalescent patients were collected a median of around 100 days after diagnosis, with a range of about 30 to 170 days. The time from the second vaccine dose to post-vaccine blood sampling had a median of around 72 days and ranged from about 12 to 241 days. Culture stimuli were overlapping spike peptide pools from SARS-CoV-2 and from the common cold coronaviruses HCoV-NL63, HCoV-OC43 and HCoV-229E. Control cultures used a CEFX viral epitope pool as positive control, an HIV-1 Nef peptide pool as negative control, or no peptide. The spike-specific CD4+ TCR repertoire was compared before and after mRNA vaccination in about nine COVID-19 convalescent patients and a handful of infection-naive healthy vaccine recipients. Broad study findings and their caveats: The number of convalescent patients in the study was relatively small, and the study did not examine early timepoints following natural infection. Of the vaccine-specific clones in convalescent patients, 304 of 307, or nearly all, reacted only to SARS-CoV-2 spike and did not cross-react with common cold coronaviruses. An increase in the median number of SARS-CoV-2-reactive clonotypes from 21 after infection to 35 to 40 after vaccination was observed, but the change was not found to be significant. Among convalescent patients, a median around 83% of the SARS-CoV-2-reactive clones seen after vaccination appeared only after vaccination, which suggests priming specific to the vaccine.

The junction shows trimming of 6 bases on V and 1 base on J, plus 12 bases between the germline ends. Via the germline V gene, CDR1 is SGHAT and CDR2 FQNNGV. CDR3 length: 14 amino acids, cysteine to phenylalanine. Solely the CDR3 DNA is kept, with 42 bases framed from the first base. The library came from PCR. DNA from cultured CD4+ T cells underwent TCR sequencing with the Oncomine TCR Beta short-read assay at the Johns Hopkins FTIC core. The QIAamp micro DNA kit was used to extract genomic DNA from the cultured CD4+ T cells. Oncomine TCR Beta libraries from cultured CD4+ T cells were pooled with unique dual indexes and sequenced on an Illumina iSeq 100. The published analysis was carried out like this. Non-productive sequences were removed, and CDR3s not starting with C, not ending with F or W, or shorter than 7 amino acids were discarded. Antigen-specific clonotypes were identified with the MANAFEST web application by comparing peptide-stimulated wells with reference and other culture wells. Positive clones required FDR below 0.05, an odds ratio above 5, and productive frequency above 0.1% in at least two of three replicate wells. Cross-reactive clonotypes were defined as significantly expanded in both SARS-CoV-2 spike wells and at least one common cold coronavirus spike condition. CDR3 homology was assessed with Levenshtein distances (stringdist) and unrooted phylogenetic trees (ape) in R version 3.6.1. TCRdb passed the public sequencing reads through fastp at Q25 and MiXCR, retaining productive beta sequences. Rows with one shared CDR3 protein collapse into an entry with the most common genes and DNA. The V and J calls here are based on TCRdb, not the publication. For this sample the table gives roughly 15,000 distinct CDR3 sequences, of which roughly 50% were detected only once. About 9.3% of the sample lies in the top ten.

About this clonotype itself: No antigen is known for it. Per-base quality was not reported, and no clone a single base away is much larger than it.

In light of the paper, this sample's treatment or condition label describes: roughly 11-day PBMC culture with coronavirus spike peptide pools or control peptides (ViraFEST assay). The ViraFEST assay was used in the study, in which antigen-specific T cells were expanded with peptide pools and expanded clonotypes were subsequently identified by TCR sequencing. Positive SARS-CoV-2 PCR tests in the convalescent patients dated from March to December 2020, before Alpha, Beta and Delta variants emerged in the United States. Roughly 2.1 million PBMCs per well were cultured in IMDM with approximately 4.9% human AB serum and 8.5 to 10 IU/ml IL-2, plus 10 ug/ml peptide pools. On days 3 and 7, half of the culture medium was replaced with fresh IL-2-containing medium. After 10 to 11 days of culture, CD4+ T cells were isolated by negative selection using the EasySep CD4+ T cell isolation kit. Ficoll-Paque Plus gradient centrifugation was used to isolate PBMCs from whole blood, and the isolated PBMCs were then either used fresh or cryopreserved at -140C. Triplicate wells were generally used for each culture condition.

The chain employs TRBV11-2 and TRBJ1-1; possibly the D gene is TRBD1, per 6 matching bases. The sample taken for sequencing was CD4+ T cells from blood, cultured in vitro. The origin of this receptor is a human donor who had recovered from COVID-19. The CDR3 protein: CASSSIRGNTEAFF. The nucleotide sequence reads TGTGCCAGCAGTTCCATCAGGGGGAACACTGAAGCTTTCTTT. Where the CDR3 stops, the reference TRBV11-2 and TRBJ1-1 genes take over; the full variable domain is EAGVAQSPRYKIIEKRQSVAFWCNPISGHATLYWYQQILGQGPKLLIQFQNNGVVDDSQLPKDRFSAERLKGVDSTLKIQPAKLEDSAVYLCASSSIRGNTEAFFGQGTRLTVV.